The 9 T cell receptor beta chains below all came from one sample that was sequenced in a study of T cell responses to AZD1222 COVID-19 vaccine (dated by TCRdb to the early 2020s). The sample's time point label, decoded: baseline before first vaccination. Libraries were constructed by the immunoSEQ multiplex PCR assay. TCRdb stores this immuneACCESS table with in-frame sequences only. Part of the clones is absent; in the studies checked, under half of the shortfall reflects unresolved V genes, and no reason is known for the rest. The sample includes about 110,000 clones, with around 85% observed a single time. The ten largest make up around 4.6% of the sample. Sequences were derived from peripheral blood, sampled on day 0 of AZD1222 vaccination. The receptors here all came from an adult in good health.

This clone was seen a few times. The chain carries TRBV27 and TRBJ2-5; perhaps TRBD2 as D (6 bases). The CDR3 length is 13 residues. Germline V gene sequence: CDR1 MNHEY, CDR2 SMNVEV (reference sequence). V lost 5 bases and J lost 2, with 9 bases in between. The CDR3 spells CASSRRVQETQYF. CDR3 nucleotide sequence: TGTGCCAGCAGTAGGAGGGTTCAAGAGACCCAGTACTTC.

The CDR3 DNA sequence: TGTGCCAGCAGCGTAGGGGTAGACAGGCTTAACACTGAAGCTTTCTTT. It encodes CASSVGVDRLNTEAFF. This chain connects TRBV9 to TRBJ1-1, with a possible D match to TRBD1 (6 bases). The CDR3 sequence is 16 residues long. Germline CDR1 and CDR2: SGDLS and YYNGEE. The V end lost 0 bases, the J end lost 2 bases, and 14 bases lay between the germline ends.

The chain recombines TRBV12-3 or TRBV12-4 with TRBJ2-7; 14 nucleotides agree with TRBD2. V was clipped by 6 bases and J by 9 bases; unmatched bases: 4. The length of the CDR3 is 13 residues. In nucleotides, the CDR3 is TGTGCCAGCAGGGGGACTAGCGGGAGTATGCAGTACTTC. Translating gives CASRGTSGSMQYF.

This clone was counted once. The chain uses TRBV11-2 and TRBJ2-2; D ambiguous. The V end lost 4 bases, the J end lost 2 bases, and 8 bases lay between the germline ends. Germline values: CDR1 SGHAT, CDR2 FQNNGV. This CDR3 has 14 amino acids. The CDR3 is CASSYGPNTGELFF. Written as DNA, the CDR3 is TGTGCCAGCAGCTATGGACCAAACACCGGGGAGCTGTTTTTT.

The chain links TRBV20-1 to TRBJ2-3; tentatively, D is TRBD2 (5 bases). Trimming removed 7 bases from V and 2 bases from J, with 19 bases in between. Looked up from germline, CDR1 is DFQATT and CDR2 is SNEGSKA (reference sequence). The CDR3 consists of 15 residues. In DNA form, the CDR3 reads TGCAGTGGAAGTGACAAGCGGACCACCACAGATACGCAGTATTTT. Translating gives CSGSDKRTTTDTQYF.

The chain combines TRBV25-1 with TRBJ1-1; D gene uncertain. This CDR3 comprises 11 residues. CDR1 is MGHDK, CDR2 SYGVNS, per germline. Between the trimmed V and J ends, which lost 2 bases and 11 bases, there was a span of 9 bases. The CDR3 nucleotides read TGTGCCAGCAGTGAAGGGCGGCAGGCTTTCTTT. Amino acids: CASSEGRQAFF.

Of note for this clone: A junction end diverges from the germline sequence, so it may reflect a read error. The V call is TRBV5-4, the J call TRBJ1-2, with D unclear. Germline V gives CDR1 SGHNT, CDR2 YYREEE (reference sequence). There are 11 residues in the CDR3. This CDR3 is CASSLGLASSF. DNA of the CDR3: TGTGCCAGCAGCTTGGGGCTTGCTAGCTCCTTC.

The DNA for the CDR3 is TGCAGCGTTGAAGATGGGCAGGAGAACACTGAAGCTTTCTTT. Amino acid sequence: CSVEDGQENTEAFF. The V and J genes are TRBV29-1 and TRBJ1-1; D remains unclear. CDR3 length equals 14 residues. The V gene lost 0 bases and the J gene lost 1 base, with 9 bases spanning the gap. CDR1 and CDR2 (germline): SQVTM, ANQGSEA.

The rearrangement uses TRBV4-3 and TRBJ2-1, with TRBD2 as a possible D gene (5 bases). The CDR3 length is 17 residues. V lost 4 bases to trimming and J lost 6 bases, with 22 bases between them. Germline values: CDR1 LGHNA, CDR2 YSLEER. In nucleotides, the CDR3 is TGCGCCAGCAGCCCCCAGCGACTGAGCAGCGGTCCCAATGAGCAGTTCTTC. Translated, it gives CASSPQRLSSGPNEQFF.